This T cell receptor (beta chain) was identified during a study of regulatory T cells in long-lasting Graves disease (dated by TCRdb to about 2021). In the study overall: Patients with newly diagnosed Graves' disease had been on antithyroid drugs for under 3 months. The study was conducted in China and was registered as a clinical trial. A total of 35 or so samples were covered by TCR sequencing, comprising approximately 13 persistent and approximately 20 newly diagnosed Graves' disease patients. Peripheral blood TCR sequencing and RNA sequencing compared persistent Graves' disease patients with newly diagnosed Graves' disease patients.

Library generation was performed with multiplex PCR. For sequencing, an Illumina HiSeq 4000 was employed. TCR beta libraries were built with iRepertoire HTBI primers and Arm-PCR amplification of CDR3 regions. Before sequencing, the PCR products went through gel purification. The source study handled its data this way. Gene usage analysis of CDR3 amino acid clonotypes relied on the roughly 58 TRBV and 14 TRBJ segments identified across samples. COPE and FqMerger were used to merge the filtered high-quality paired reads into contigs. BLAST was used to align contigs to IMGT TRBV, TRBD and TRBJ reference genes, with CDR3 defined following IMGT. Any clonotype with a frequency above 0.1% was classified as a highly expanded clone. Repertoire diversity was measured by Shannon entropy, and V-J evenness by the Gini coefficient. Clonotypes shared by more than one individual were considered public. TCRdb applied fastp at Q25 and MiXCR to the public reads, then kept only in-frame beta chains. Here each entry gathers all rows of one CDR3 protein and keeps the most common genes and DNA. These V and J calls originate from TCRdb's pipeline instead of the authors' own analysis. For this sample the table gives over 300,000 distinct CDR3 sequences, of which 15% were detected only once. The ten largest account for about 20% of the sample.

The time point label for this specimen denotes: newly diagnosed GD, antithyroid drugs for less than 3 months. RNA was extracted from PBMCs in TRIzol for both TCR sequencing and RNA sequencing. The diagnosis of Graves' disease was made according to American Thyroid Association guidelines. The patients came from an endocrinology department in Xi'an, China. Each patient gave around 9.2 milliliters of peripheral blood, collected in an EDTA anticoagulant tube. PBMCs were isolated by Ficoll Paque Plus density gradient separation without further T cell sorting. An Agilent 2100 Bioanalyzer and agarose gel were used to check RNA quality, while a NanoDrop 2000 measured RNA concentration. Summary of the overall study and its limitations: The study examined only peripheral blood because the primary lesion, thyroid tissue, could not be accessed. Compared with newly diagnosed patients, patients with persistent Graves' disease had lower TCR Shannon entropy and fewer highly expanded clones, which suggests clonal expansion. Persistent disease showed preferential use of TRBV28, TRBJ1-2 and TRBJ2-5, whereas newly diagnosed disease favored TRBV20-1 and TRBJ2-1. More public clonotypes were shared among persistent patients (more than 2,500) than among newly diagnosed patients (approximately 1,000). As a limitation, the authors acknowledged that the small sample size may reduce accuracy. Sequencing and analysis were limited to the TCR beta chain.

Reading the germline V gene (reference sequence) gives CDR1 PRHDT and CDR2 FYEKMQ. Inclusive of the bounding cysteine and phenylalanine, the CDR3 is 18 residues long. The entry retains the CDR3 DNA only, 54 bases that are in frame from base 1. V was cut back by 5 bases and J by 0 bases, leaving a gap of 20 bases between them. This clonotype was recorded at least ten times. The clone's antigen remains unknown. No much larger clonotype is one base removed from it; base qualities were not supplied. This TCR came from a female donor with Graves disease. The chain joins TRBV13 to TRBJ2-1; the best D guess is TRBD2, with 6 bases matching. The sample consisted of peripheral blood mononuclear cells (PBMCs), taken at new diagnosis, from a patient treated with antithyroid drugs. The nucleotides are TGTGCCAGCAGCCCTAACTCTCTAGCGACTAGCTCCTACAATGAGCAGTTCTTC. Its translation reads: CASSPNSLATSSYNEQFF.